The present T cell receptor beta chain was sequenced within a study of blood T cell repertoires in COVID-19. Study background: Researchers got acute and convalescent COVID-19 samples from the United States, Italy and Spain. In each case, the material was cDNA or gDNA derived from T cells, B-cell-depleted T cells, or PBMCs.

The CDR3 covers 14 residues. The V and J ends lost 8 bases and 4 bases, in that order; junction bases with no gene match: 10. In germline, CDR1 is GTSNPN, CDR2 SVGIG (reference sequence). Authors' methods: For nucleated cells, counts were estimated from reference gene primer amplification. Measured with immunoSEQ multiplex PCR; TCRdb has only the in-frame clones, and not every one. From that table come the V and J calls and clone size; the DNA was used to work out D and trimming. The sample holds some 220,000 clones, around nine tenths seen once. The sample consisted of peripheral blood. J is TRBJ2-5 and V is TRBV30, with TRBD2 matching 10 bases. The receptor comes from a woman aged 18-30 years who had recovered from COVID-19. The CDR3 DNA is TGTGCCCACGCCCTAGCGGGAGTTCTAGAGACCCAGTACTTC. Translated: CAHALAGVLETQYF. Looking up the rest from reference TRBV30 and TRBJ2-5 gives the full variable domain: SQTIHQWPATLVQPVGSPLSLECTVEGTSNPNLYWYRQAAGRGLQLLFYSVGIGQISSEVPQNLSASRPQDRQFILSSKKLLLSDSGFYLCAHALAGVLETQYFGPGTRLLVL.